A single sample gave rise to the 16 T cell receptor beta chains below, sequenced in a study of blood T cells in healthy people across ages. With a J-beta primer mix and a sample-barcoded 5' primer, a second PCR ran 7 to 11 cycles. TCRdb used MiXCR to reprocess the 5' RACE reads, holding one entry per CDR3 protein. The top ten clones hold approximately 12% of a sample with hundreds of thousands of distinct CDR3 sequences, approximately 52% of them seen once. The source material was blood. These receptors were obtained from an elderly woman in good health.

This chain joins TRBV30 and TRBJ2-1, with D possibly being TRBD2 (5 bases). Germline CDR1 is GTSNPN and CDR2 is SVGIG (reference sequence). CDR3 size: 12 residues. The CDR3 protein is CAGLAAYNEQFF. CDR3 sequence (DNA): TGTGCTGGCCTAGCCGCTTACAATGAGCAGTTCTTC.

This clonotype appeared many times. J is TRBJ2-1 and V is TRBV13; the D gene is possibly TRBD1 (6 bases). CDR1 PRHDT and CDR2 FYEKMQ come from the germline V gene (reference sequence). The V end was cut by 4 bases, the J end by 4 bases, with 17 bases between. The CDR3 loop spans 16 amino acids. This CDR3 reads CASSSRRQGSYNEQFF. DNA for the CDR3: TGTGCCAGCAGCTCCAGGCGTCAGGGGAGTTACAATGAGCAGTTCTTC.

This clonotype has a count of ten or more. V gene TRBV20-1 combines with J gene TRBJ2-3; a possible D gene is TRBD2 (6 bases). Trimming cost V 2 bases and J 2 bases, with 11 bases left between them. The CDR3 extends over 14 amino acids. Germline CDR1 DFQATT, CDR2 SNEGSKA (reference sequence). The CDR3 loop is CSARKAGNTDTQYF. The CDR3 DNA reads TGCAGTGCTAGAAAGGCGGGGAACACAGATACGCAGTATTTT.

This clonotype was recorded a few times. The genes are TRBV6-5 and TRBJ2-3; D not certain. The CDR3 extends over 11 amino acids. The V gene's germline CDR1 is MNHEY and CDR2 SVGAGI. V gave up 2 bases and J gave up 6 bases, with 3 bases separating them. The CDR3 is CASSYMDTQYF. The DNA of the CDR3 is TGTGCCAGCAGTTACATGGATACGCAGTATTTT.

This rearrangement joins TRBV20-1 to TRBJ2-3; 8 nucleotides align to TRBD1. The ends lost 1 base at V and 14 bases at J; junction bases unmatched: 17. This CDR3 comprises 15 residues. The germline V gene encodes CDR1 DFQATT and CDR2 SNEGSKA (reference sequence). The CDR3 sequence is CSARAPVDRDIGRYF. In nucleotides, the CDR3 is TGCAGTGCTAGAGCGCCAGTGGACAGGGATATAGGGAGGTATTTT.

This clonotype was observed at least ten times. V gene TRBV20-1 combines with J gene TRBJ2-3; 7 positions match TRBD2. Germline-derived CDR1 and CDR2 are DFQATT and SNEGSKA (reference sequence). The CDR3 is 17 residues long. After removal of 3 bases from V and 1 base from J, the junction contained 13 bases not matched to a gene. The CDR3 DNA sequence: TGCAGTGCTAGTTCTAGCGGAAGGTCCGGGGGCACAGATACGCAGTATTTT. This sequence encodes CSASSSGRSGGTDTQYF.

Of note for this clonotype: A much larger clone sits a single nucleotide away, making a read error possible. This sequence joins TRBV12-3 or TRBV12-4 and TRBJ2-3; TRBD1 is a possible D gene (5 bases). This CDR3 contains 14 residues. With 5 bases removed from V and 2 bases from J, the gap between germline ends came to 11 bases. CDR3 nucleotides: TGTGCCAGCAGTCCAAGACAGAACACAGATACGCAGTATTTT. Translating it yields CASSPRQNTDTQYF.

As regards this clonotype: A much bigger clone sits one base away, suggesting this may be a read error. The V gene is TRBV4-1, the J gene TRBJ2-5; 14 bases agree with TRBD2. The end of the DNA is better explained by TRBJ2-7, so the J call may be wrong. This CDR3 region has 18 residues. Germline CDR1 and CDR2: MGHRA and YSYEKL. The CDR3 coding sequence is TGCGCCAGCAGCCAGGATCCCCTGGGACTAGCGGGAGTTGACGAGCAGTACTTC. This sequence encodes CASSQDPLGLAGVDEQYF.

The chain couples TRBV7-9 to TRBJ2-5; 7 bases map to TRBD1. CDR3 length equals 18 residues. Germline V gives CDR1 SEHNR, CDR2 FQNEAQ (reference sequence). V shed 1 base and J 2 bases; nucleotides not matched to a gene: 13. This chain's CDR3 is CASSLGMGRGGLQETQYF. CDR3 nucleotide sequence: TGTGCCAGCAGCTTAGGAATGGGCAGAGGGGGCCTACAAGAGACCCAGTACTTC.

Only a few counts were recorded for this clonotype. A much larger clone differs from this one at a single base, so this may be a read error. The chain links TRBV29-1 to TRBJ2-7; D perhaps matches TRBD1 (5 bases). The CDR3 has 11 amino acids. Germline CDR1 is SQVTM and CDR2 is ANQGSEA. The V and J ends lost 7 bases and 7 bases respectively, with 14 bases between them. CDR3 residues: CSALLGDEQYF. Here the CDR3 DNA reads TGCAGCGCTCTATTAGGGGATGAGCAGTACTTC.

This clonotype was counted a few times. The rearrangement joins TRBV5-1 to TRBJ2-2, with TRBD1 matching 7 bases. The CDR3 loop spans 14 amino acids. J lost 4 bases, V lost 4 bases, and 4 bases had no gene match. Germline V lookup: CDR1 SGHRS, CDR2 YFSETQ. The CDR3 nucleotides are TGCGCCAGCAGCCCCGACAGGGCCACCGGGGAGCTGTTTTTT. Encoded protein: CASSPDRATGELFF.

The chain joins TRBV28 to TRBJ2-7; a possible D gene is TRBD1 (5 bases). CDR1 and CDR2 from the germline V gene are MDHEN and SYDVKM. This CDR3 spans 16 amino acids. Trimming cost V 4 bases and J 7 bases, with 23 bases left between them. This chain's CDR3 is CASSYPLRGPSNEQYF. DNA for the CDR3: TGTGCCAGCAGTTACCCGTTAAGGGGCCCCTCTAATGAGCAGTACTTC.

About this clonotype: Being one base from a much bigger clone, this may be a read error. V and J are TRBV7-2 and TRBJ2-1; D assignment may be TRBD1 or TRBD2 (6 bases each). Germline-derived CDR1 and CDR2 are SGHTA and FQGNSA. The CDR3 has 16 residues. The CDR3 here is CAGSLVGGQGIGEQFF. In nucleotides, the CDR3 is TGTGCCGGCAGCTTAGTGGGGGGCCAGGGGATCGGTGAGCAGTTCTTC.

The chain joins TRBV20-1 to TRBJ1-1; 8 positions agree with TRBD1. The germline gives CDR1 DFQATT, CDR2 SNEGSKA (reference sequence). The CDR3 is 16 residues long. J lost 5 bases, V lost 0 bases, and 11 bases had no gene match. CDR3 bases: TGCAGTGCTAGAGATCTTTTTGGACAGGGAGTGACTGAAGCTTTCTTT. Protein product: CSARDLFGQGVTEAFF.

This chain links TRBV29-1 with TRBJ1-1, with D unclear. Germline V gives CDR1 SQVTM, CDR2 ANQGSEA. V dropped 6 bases and J dropped 4 bases, with 12 bases sitting between them. The CDR3 length is 12 residues. This chain's CDR3 is CSVRDPGTEAFF. CDR3 nucleotides: TGCAGCGTCCGCGACCCGGGCACTGAAGCTTTCTTT.

This chain joins TRBV7-9 and TRBJ1-3, with 8 bases aligning to TRBD1. Per germline, CDR1 SEHNR and CDR2 FQNEAQ (reference sequence). This CDR3 contains 16 residues. J lost 2 bases, V lost 3 bases, and 6 bases had no gene match. The CDR3 spells CASSFMGTGPGNTIYF. The CDR3 DNA follows: TGTGCCAGCAGCTTTATGGGGACAGGACCTGGAAACACCATATATTTT.